What follows describes a single T cell receptor (beta chain). A much larger clone lies a single base off, so this may be a read error. The data derive from a study of T-cell reconstitution after alpha-beta-depleted transplantation in children. Unique molecular identifiers were used in preparing the TCRbeta library. TCRdb independently ran MiXCR on the PCR reads; one entry per CDR3 protein. The repertoire holds about 200,000 distinct CDR3 sequences, with roughly 15% as singletons. The germline V gene has CDR1 DFQATT and CDR2 SNEGSKA (reference sequence). The CDR3 extends over 15 amino acids. The V end lost 5 bases, the J end lost 7 bases, and 23 bases lay between the germline ends.

This TCR was sampled from a human donor who donated a stem cell graft to a child with acute lymphoblastic leukemia. Material: PBMCs from the stem cell graft donor, obtained from the stem cell graft. V usage is TRBV20-1 and J usage is TRBJ2-5, with D possibly being TRBD1 (6 bases). CDR3 residues: CSAPVAYRALGTQYF. Here the CDR3 DNA reads TGCAGTGCTCCAGTCGCGTACAGGGCCCTAGGGACCCAGTACTTC.